One sample yielded the 26 T cell receptor beta chains listed below, sequenced in a study of blood T cell repertoires in COVID-19. Only in-frame clones appear in the TCRdb table, and some are missing; sequencing was by immunoSEQ multiplex PCR. The table lists 310,000 or so clones, around 87% of them singletons. The sample taken for sequencing was peripheral blood. Receptors originate from a man between 65 and 85 years old with acute or convalescent COVID-19.

In its sample, this clone was seen a few times. The rearrangement joins TRBV27 to TRBJ1-5; no clear D gene. The V end lost 2 bases, the J end lost 5 bases, and 16 bases lay between the germline ends. Germline V gene data show CDR1 as MNHEY and CDR2 as SMNVEV (reference sequence). This CDR3 is built from 16 residues. The CDR3 region has the DNA TGTGCCAGCAGTTTAAAAGCGTCCTCCTGGCATCAGCCCCAGCATTTT. This translates into CASSLKASSWHQPQHF.

This chain uses TRBV7-2 with TRBJ2-5; TRBD1 is a possible D gene (5 bases). V shed 2 bases and J shed 4 bases, with 17 bases lying between them. This CDR3 comprises 16 residues. Germline V lookup: CDR1 SGHTA, CDR2 FQGNSA. The CDR3 spells CASSLKSIARVETQYF. The CDR3 DNA sequence: TGTGCCAGCAGCTTAAAGTCGATCGCCAGGGTAGAGACCCAGTACTTC.

The V gene is TRBV5-1, the J gene TRBJ2-7; 8 bases are a match to TRBD2. CDR1 is SGHRS and CDR2 is YFSETQ in the germline V gene. The CDR3 runs to 14 residues. Germline trimming cut 1 base from V and 3 bases from J; bases unmatched to any gene: 3. The DNA of the CDR3 is TGCGCCAGCAGCTTGAGCAGCGGGAGCTACGAGCAGTACTTC. Its protein product is CASSLSSGSYEQYF.

The V gene is TRBV6-2 or TRBV6-3, the J gene TRBJ2-7, with a tentative D call TRBD1 (6 bases). This CDR3 spans 18 amino acids. From germline, CDR1 is MNHEY and CDR2 SVGEGT. V was shortened by 2 bases and J by 2 bases, with 22 bases between the two germline ends. CDR3 protein: CASSYVIGRSQGAYEQYF. CDR3 nucleotides: TGTGCCAGCAGTTACGTCATAGGGCGGTCACAGGGCGCCTACGAGCAGTACTTC.

This clone was observed once. The gene calls are TRBV11-2 and TRBJ2-7; D unresolved. CDR3 length: 10 amino acids. Germline assignment: CDR1 SGHAT and CDR2 FQNNGV. V was trimmed by 3 bases and J by 7 bases, leaving 4 bases between them. This CDR3 reads CASSLQEQYF. The CDR3 coding sequence is TGTGCCAGCAGCTTGCAGGAGCAGTACTTC.

The chain joins TRBV7-2 to TRBJ2-1; D perhaps matches TRBD2 (6 bases). The germline CDR1 and CDR2 sequences are SGHTA and FQGNSA. V lost 4 bases, J lost 8 bases, and 18 bases lay in between. The CDR3 sequence is 15 residues long. The CDR3 nucleotides read TGTGCCAGCAGCTGGGGACTGAGGGTACAGGATGAGCAGTTCTTC. It codes for CASSWGLRVQDEQFF. Full variable domain (remainder filled in from reference TRBV7-2 and TRBJ2-1): GAGVSQSPSNKVTEKGKDVELRCDPISGHTALYWYRQSLGQGLEFLIYFQGNSAPDKSGLPSDRFSAERTGGSVSTLTIQRTQQEDSAVYLCASSWGLRVQDEQFFGPGTRLTVL.

The gene calls are TRBV18 and TRBJ2-1; 11 bases line up with TRBD1. The CDR3 spans 15 residues. Germline CDR1 and CDR2: KGHSH and LQKENI. Trimming took 2 bases from V and 8 from J; bases not matched to a gene: 5. CDR3 region: CASSPIWTGGYEQFF. DNA of the CDR3: TGTGCCAGCTCACCAATCTGGACAGGGGGCTATGAGCAGTTCTTC.

This chain joins TRBV3-1 (or the pseudogene TRBV3-2) and TRBJ1-4, with D perhaps matching TRBD1 (6 bases). CDR1 is LGHDT, CDR2 YNNKEL, per germline (reference sequence). This CDR3 spans 14 amino acids. V dropped 2 bases and J dropped 7 bases, with 11 bases sitting between them. In nucleotides, the CDR3 is TGTGCCAGCAGCCAACAGGGGCAAGGTGAAAAACTGTTTTTT. This codes for CASSQQGQGEKLFF.

V is TRBV10-2 and J is TRBJ1-5, with a possible D match to TRBD1 (6 bases). V lost 7 bases to trimming and J lost 1 base, with 20 bases between them. CDR3 length equals 17 residues. Looked up from germline, CDR1 is WSHSY and CDR2 is SAAADI. This CDR3 reads CASNVRGQRSSNQPQHF. The DNA of the CDR3 is TGCGCCAGCAATGTCCGCGGACAGAGATCCAGCAATCAGCCCCAGCATTTT.

The rearrangement joins TRBV28 to TRBJ2-2; 9 positions match TRBD2. The germline V gene encodes CDR1 MDHEN and CDR2 SYDVKM. V trimming: 2 bases; J trimming: 6 bases; junction bases outside the gene matches: 1. There are 14 residues in the CDR3. The CDR3 sequence is CASSLSGRPGELFF. CDR3 nucleotides: TGTGCCAGCAGTTTAAGCGGGAGGCCCGGGGAGCTGTTTTTT.

V usage is TRBV5-1 and J usage is TRBJ2-2, with TRBD1 matching 9 bases. Germline assignment: CDR1 SGHRS and CDR2 YFSETQ. CDR3 size: 16 residues. The V and J ends lost 2 bases and 7 bases, in that order; junction bases with no gene match: 9. CDR3 protein: CASSFPGQGKNGELFF. DNA of the CDR3: TGCGCCAGCAGCTTTCCGGGACAGGGAAAGAACGGGGAGCTGTTTTTT.

This clone was seen more than once but under ten times. One end of the junction fails to match germline, which may point to a read error. This chain connects TRBV11-2 to TRBJ1-6, with 7 bases identical to TRBD1. In germline, CDR1 is SGHAT, CDR2 FQNNGV. CDR3 size: 17 residues. Written as DNA, the CDR3 is TGTGCCAGCAGCGTAGACAGGGTTGGGTCCTATAATTCACCCCTCCACTTT. It is translated as CASSVDRVGSYNSPLHF.

The chain recombines TRBV16 with TRBJ1-1; 7 bases map to TRBD1. Looked up from germline, CDR1 is KGHSY and CDR2 is FQNENV. The CDR3 runs 15 residues. Trimming took 1 base from V and 3 from J; bases not matched to a gene: 5. The CDR3 here is CASSQFGRGDTEAFF. DNA for the CDR3: TGTGCCAGCAGCCAATTCGGCAGGGGGGACACTGAAGCTTTCTTT.

This chain links TRBV20-1 with TRBJ2-7; D is unresolved. The CDR3 has 11 amino acids. V was trimmed by 2 bases and J by 3 bases, leaving 5 bases between them. The germline V gene has CDR1 DFQATT and CDR2 SNEGSKA (reference sequence). DNA for the CDR3: TGCAGTGCTAGACAGAACTACGAGCAGTACTTC. Amino acid sequence: CSARQNYEQYF.

The gene calls are TRBV16 and TRBJ1-4, with unresolved D. CDR1 and CDR2 (germline): KGHSY, FQNENV. CDR3 length equals 21 residues. V shed 1 base and J shed 0 bases, with 24 bases lying between them. The CDR3 here is CASSQFLPTAGLVTTNEKLFF. The DNA of the CDR3 is TGTGCCAGCAGCCAATTCTTACCGACGGCAGGACTAGTTACAACTAATGAAAAACTGTTTTTT.

The gene calls are TRBV9 and TRBJ2-5, with 7 bases that match TRBD2. V shed 4 bases, J shed 4 bases, and the junction held 13 bases outside the gene matches. Germline V gene data show CDR1 as SGDLS and CDR2 as YYNGEE. CDR3 length: 16 residues. The CDR3 loop reads CASSPSLSGWGETQYF. The CDR3 region has the DNA TGTGCCAGCAGCCCCTCTCTTAGCGGGTGGGGAGAGACCCAGTACTTC.

This chain uses TRBV5-1 with TRBJ2-3; tentative D call: TRBD1 (6 bases). This CDR3 spans 16 amino acids. V lost 4 bases to trimming and J lost 2 bases, with 17 bases between them. CDR1 and CDR2 from the germline V gene are SGHRS and YFSETQ. CDR3 DNA: TGCGCCAGCAGCCTACAGGAGACAGGACCCACAGATACGCAGTATTTT. This encodes CASSLQETGPTDTQYF.

V gene TRBV18 combines with J gene TRBJ2-5; 10 positions match TRBD1. CDR3 length: 18 residues. Germline assignment: CDR1 KGHSH and CDR2 LQKENI. J gave up 5 bases and V 2 bases, and 14 bases lay outside the gene matches. The CDR3 protein is CASSPGVAGTGEDETQYF. In DNA, the CDR3 is TGTGCCAGCTCACCAGGGGTGGCCGGGACAGGGGAGGACGAGACCCAGTACTTC.

This rearrangement joins TRBV19 to TRBJ2-1; 10 bases fit TRBD2. Germline V gene data show CDR1 as LNHDA and CDR2 as SQIVND (reference sequence). The trim removed 4 bases at V and 7 bases at J, leaving 10 bases unmatched. There are 16 residues in the CDR3. The CDR3 sequence is CASSTLPGLAMNEQFF. The CDR3 nucleotides are TGTGCCAGTAGTACCCTACCGGGACTAGCGATGAATGAGCAGTTCTTC.

This clone was seen once. This chain joins TRBV4-3 and TRBJ2-7, with 8 bases identical to TRBD2. V lost 0 bases to trimming and J lost 2 bases; unmatched junction nucleotides: 9. Germline CDR1 and CDR2: LGHNA and YSLEER. This CDR3 is built from 17 residues. DNA of the CDR3: TGCGCCAGCAGCCAAGATCCAACTAGCGGAGGCCCCTACGAGCAGTACTTC. Its protein is CASSQDPTSGGPYEQYF.

This rearrangement joins TRBV27 to TRBJ2-3, with TRBD1 matching over 8 bases. CDR1 MNHEY and CDR2 SMNVEV come from the germline V gene (reference sequence). V lost 6 bases to trimming and J lost 2 bases; unmatched junction nucleotides: 4. CDR3 length equals 14 residues. The CDR3 DNA reads TGTGCCAGCAGCCCGGGACAGGTCACAGATACGCAGTATTTT. It codes for CASSPGQVTDTQYF.

The chain links TRBV6-6 to TRBJ1-2; D is ambiguous. Trimming removed 0 bases from V and 3 bases from J, with 2 bases in between. This CDR3 has 12 residues. Germline lookup yields CDR1 MNHNY and CDR2 SVGAGI (reference sequence). CDR3 sequence: CASSYSYYGYTF. Written as DNA, the CDR3 is TGTGCCAGCAGTTACTCCTACTATGGCTACACCTTC.

The V call is TRBV5-6, the J call TRBJ1-4, with D possibly matching TRBD1 (5 bases). Per the germline V gene, CDR1 is SGHDT and CDR2 is YYEEEE. This CDR3 is 14 amino acids long. Trimming pared 4 bases from V and 8 bases from J, leaving 15 bases between. The CDR3 bases are TGTGCCAGCAGCGACAGCCCAGCCGAGGAAAAACTGTTTTTT. Translation gives CASSDSPAEEKLFF.

The rearrangement uses TRBV11-3 and TRBJ2-5; 12 bases fit TRBD2. This CDR3 region has 16 residues. Germline CDR1 SGHNT, CDR2 YENEEA. Losses at the gene ends were 4 bases for V and 1 base for J; bases not matched to a gene: 4. Written as DNA, the CDR3 is TGTGCCAGCAGCTCCGGACTAGCGGGGATCCAAGAGACCCAGTACTTC. This encodes CASSSGLAGIQETQYF.

The CDR3 nucleotides read TGTGCCAGCAGTCGCGGGACCACTAATGAAAAACTGTTTTTT. Translated: CASSRGTTNEKLFF. This chain links TRBV28 with TRBJ1-4, with D possibly matching TRBD1 (5 bases). The V end lost 5 bases, the J end lost 2 bases, and 9 bases lay between the germline ends. Germline V gene sequence: CDR1 MDHEN, CDR2 SYDVKM. The CDR3 runs 14 residues.

This chain joins TRBV18 and TRBJ2-1; D ambiguous. The CDR3 totals 15 residues. Trimming cost V 3 bases and J 3 bases, with 12 bases left between them. From germline, CDR1 is KGHSH and CDR2 LQKENI. CDR3 in DNA: TGTGCCAGCTCACCGGCAGGTCAAGGCTACAATGAGCAGTTCTTC. It is translated as CASSPAGQGYNEQFF.